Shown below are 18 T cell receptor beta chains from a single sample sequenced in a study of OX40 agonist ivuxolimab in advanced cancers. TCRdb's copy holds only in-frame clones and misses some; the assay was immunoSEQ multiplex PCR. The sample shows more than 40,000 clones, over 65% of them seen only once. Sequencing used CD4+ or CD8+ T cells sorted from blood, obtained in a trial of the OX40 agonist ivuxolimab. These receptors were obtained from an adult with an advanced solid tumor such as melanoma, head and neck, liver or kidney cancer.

In DNA, the CDR3 is TGTGCCAGCAGTTGGGCAGGGATGAACACCGGGGAGCTGTTTTTT. Protein: CASSWAGMNTGELFF. The chain recombines TRBV27 with TRBJ2-2; tentatively, D is TRBD1 (5 bases). CDR1 and CDR2 (germline): MNHEY, SMNVEV (reference sequence). Trimming pared 4 bases from V and 1 base from J, leaving 10 bases between. This CDR3 spans 15 amino acids.

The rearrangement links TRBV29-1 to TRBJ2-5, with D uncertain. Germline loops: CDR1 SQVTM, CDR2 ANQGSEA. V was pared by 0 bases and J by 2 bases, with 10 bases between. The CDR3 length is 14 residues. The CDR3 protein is CSVEDSWRQETQYF. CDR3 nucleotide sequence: TGCAGCGTTGAAGATTCGTGGCGGCAAGAGACCCAGTACTTC.

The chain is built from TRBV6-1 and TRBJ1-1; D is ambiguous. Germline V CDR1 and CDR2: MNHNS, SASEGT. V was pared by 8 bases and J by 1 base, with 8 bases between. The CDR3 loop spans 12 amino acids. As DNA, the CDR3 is TGTGCCAGCCCCCGGGGGAACACTGAAGCTTTCTTT. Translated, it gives CASPRGNTEAFF.

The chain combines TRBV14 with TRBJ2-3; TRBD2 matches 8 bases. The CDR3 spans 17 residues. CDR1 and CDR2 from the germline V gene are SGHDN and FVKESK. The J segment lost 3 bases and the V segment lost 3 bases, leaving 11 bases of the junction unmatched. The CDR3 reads CASSQDLQAGETDTQYF. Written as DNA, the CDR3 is TGTGCCAGCAGCCAGGATCTCCAAGCGGGAGAAACAGATACGCAGTATTTT.

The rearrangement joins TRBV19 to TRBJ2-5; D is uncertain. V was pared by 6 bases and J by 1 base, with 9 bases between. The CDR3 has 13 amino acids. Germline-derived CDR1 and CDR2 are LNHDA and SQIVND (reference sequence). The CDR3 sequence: CASSPRAQETQYF. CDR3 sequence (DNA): TGTGCCAGTAGCCCCCGCGCCCAAGAGACCCAGTACTTC.

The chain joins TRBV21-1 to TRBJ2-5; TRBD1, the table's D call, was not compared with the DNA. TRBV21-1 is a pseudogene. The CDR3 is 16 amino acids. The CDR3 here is CASSKGHSIFLWAQYF. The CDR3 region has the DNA TGTGCCAGCAGCAAGGGCCACTCAATCTTTTTGTGGGCCCAGTACTTC.

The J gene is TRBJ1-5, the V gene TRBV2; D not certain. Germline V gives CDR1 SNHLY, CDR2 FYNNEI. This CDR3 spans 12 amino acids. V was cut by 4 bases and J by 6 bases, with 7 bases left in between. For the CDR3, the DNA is TGTGCCAGCAGTGCTGAAGGTCAGCCCCAGCATTTT. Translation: CASSAEGQPQHF.

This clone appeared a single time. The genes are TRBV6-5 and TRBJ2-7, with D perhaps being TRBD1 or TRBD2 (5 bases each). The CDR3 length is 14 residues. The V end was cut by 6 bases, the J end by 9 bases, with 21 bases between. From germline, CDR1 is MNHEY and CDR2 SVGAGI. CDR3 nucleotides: TGTGCCAGCAGGACCCGGGACCTGGGCCGCGGGCAGTACTTC. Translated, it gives CASRTRDLGRGQYF.

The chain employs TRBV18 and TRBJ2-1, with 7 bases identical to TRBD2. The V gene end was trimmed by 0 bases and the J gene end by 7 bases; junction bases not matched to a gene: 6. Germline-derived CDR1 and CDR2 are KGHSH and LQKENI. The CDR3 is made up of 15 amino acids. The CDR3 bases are TGTGCCAGCTCACCACCCCAGAATAGCGGGAATGAGCAGTTCTTC. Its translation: CASSPPQNSGNEQFF.

CDR3 nucleotide sequence: TGTGCCAGTAACACCCCGGGACAGGGATTCTACGAGCAGTACTTC. The encoded protein is CASNTPGQGFYEQYF. This sequence joins TRBV5-7 and TRBJ2-7, with 9 bases that match TRBD1. TRBV5-7 is assigned to the ORF class and has an uncertain function. CDR3 length equals 15 residues. After removal of 8 bases from V and 3 bases from J, the junction contained 12 bases not matched to a gene.

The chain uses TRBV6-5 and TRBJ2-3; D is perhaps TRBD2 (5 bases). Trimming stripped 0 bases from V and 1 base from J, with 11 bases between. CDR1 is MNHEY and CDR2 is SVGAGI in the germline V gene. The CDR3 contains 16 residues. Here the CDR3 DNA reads TGTGCCAGCAGTTACTCGAGGGTTGCCGGCACAGATACGCAGTATTTT. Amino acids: CASSYSRVAGTDTQYF.

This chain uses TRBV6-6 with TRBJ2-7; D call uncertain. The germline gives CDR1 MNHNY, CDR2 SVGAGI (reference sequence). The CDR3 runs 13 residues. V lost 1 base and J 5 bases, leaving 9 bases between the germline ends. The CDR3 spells CASSYFASDEQYF. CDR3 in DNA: TGTGCCAGCAGTTACTTTGCATCGGACGAGCAGTACTTC.

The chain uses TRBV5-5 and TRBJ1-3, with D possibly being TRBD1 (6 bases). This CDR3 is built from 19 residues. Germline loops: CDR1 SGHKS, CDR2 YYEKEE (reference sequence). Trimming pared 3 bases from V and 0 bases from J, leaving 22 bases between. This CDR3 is CASSSIRTDRVISGNTIYF. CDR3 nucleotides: TGTGCCAGCAGCTCGATTCGGACAGACCGCGTAATCTCTGGAAACACCATATATTTT.

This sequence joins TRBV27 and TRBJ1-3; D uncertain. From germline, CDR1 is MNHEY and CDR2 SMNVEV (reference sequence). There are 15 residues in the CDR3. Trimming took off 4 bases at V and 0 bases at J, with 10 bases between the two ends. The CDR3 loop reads CASSSSGLSGNTIYF. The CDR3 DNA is TGTGCCAGCAGTTCTTCAGGTCTCTCTGGAAACACCATATATTTT.

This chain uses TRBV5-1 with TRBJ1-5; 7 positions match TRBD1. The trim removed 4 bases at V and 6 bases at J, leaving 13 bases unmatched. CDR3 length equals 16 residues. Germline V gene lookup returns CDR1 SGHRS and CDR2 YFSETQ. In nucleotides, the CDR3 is TGCGCCAGCAGCCCACCTGACAGGGAGAGGGGTCAGCCCCAGCATTTT. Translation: CASSPPDRERGQPQHF.

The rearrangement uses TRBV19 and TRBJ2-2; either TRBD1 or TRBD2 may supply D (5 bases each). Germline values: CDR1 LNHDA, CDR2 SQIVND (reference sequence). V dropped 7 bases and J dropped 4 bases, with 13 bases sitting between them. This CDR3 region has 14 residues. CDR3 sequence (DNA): TGTGCCAGTAAACGCAGGGAGAGCACCGGGGAGCTGTTTTTT. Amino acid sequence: CASKRRESTGELFF.

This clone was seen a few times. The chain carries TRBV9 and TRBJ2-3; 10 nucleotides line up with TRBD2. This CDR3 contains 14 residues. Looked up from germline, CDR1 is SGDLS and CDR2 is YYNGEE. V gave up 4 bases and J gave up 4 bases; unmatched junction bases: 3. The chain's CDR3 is CASSSGLAADTQYF. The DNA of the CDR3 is TGTGCCAGCAGCTCAGGACTAGCGGCAGATACGCAGTATTTT.

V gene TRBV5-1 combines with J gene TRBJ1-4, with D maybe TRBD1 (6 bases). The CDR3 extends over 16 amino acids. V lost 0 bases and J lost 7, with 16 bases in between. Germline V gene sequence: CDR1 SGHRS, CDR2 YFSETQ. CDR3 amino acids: CASSLGSGASLEKLFF. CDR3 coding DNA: TGCGCCAGCAGCTTGGGGTCGGGGGCCTCCCTTGAAAAACTGTTTTTT. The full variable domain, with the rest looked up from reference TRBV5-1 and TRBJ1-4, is KAGVTQTPRYLIKTRGQQVTLSCSPISGHRSVSWYQQTPGQGLQFLFEYFSETQRNKGNFPGRFSGRQFSNSRSEMNVSTLELGDSALYLCASSLGSGASLEKLFFGSGTQLSVL.